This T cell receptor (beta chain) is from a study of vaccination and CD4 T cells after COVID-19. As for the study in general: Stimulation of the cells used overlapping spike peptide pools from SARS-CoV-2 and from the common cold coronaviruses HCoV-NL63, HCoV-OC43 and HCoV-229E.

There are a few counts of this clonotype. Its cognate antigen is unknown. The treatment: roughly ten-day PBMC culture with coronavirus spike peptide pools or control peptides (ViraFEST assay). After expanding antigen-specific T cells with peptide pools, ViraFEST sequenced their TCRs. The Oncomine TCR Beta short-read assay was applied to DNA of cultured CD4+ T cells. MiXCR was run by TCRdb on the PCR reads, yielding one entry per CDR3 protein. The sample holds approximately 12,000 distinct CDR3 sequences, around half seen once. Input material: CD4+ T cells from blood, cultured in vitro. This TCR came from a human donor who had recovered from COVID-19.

CDR3 DNA sequence: TGCGCCAGCAGCCCCCGGGACCAGGGGAAAGAGACCCAGTACTTC. Translated, it gives CASSPRDQGKETQYF. V gene TRBV5-1 combines with J gene TRBJ2-5; possible D gene TRBD1, 6 bases. The ends were cut back, 4 bases at V and 3 bases at J, with 16 bases in the middle. Per the germline V gene, CDR1 is SGHRS and CDR2 is YFSETQ. The CDR3 loop spans 15 amino acids.